Listed here is a single TCR beta chain. TCRdb keeps only in-frame clones here, not all; method: immunoSEQ multiplex PCR. The sample carries 85,000 to 95,000 clones, 89% recorded once. This specimen comes from a study of T cell responses to AZD1222 COVID-19 vaccine. CDR3 length equals 14 residues. The germline V and J ends were trimmed by 2 bases and 1 base, with 8 bases remaining between them. The germline V gene has CDR1 MGHRA and CDR2 YSYEKL. This chain links TRBV4-1 with TRBJ1-1; D is unclear. The sample was peripheral blood, taken 28 days after the second AZD1222 dose. This receptor was identified in an adult who received the AZD1222 COVID-19 vaccine. The CDR3 nucleotides are TGCGCCAGCAGCCAATTTGCAGAGAACACTGAAGCTTTCTTT. Protein: CASSQFAENTEAFF.